The 27 T cell receptor beta chains reported below all come from one sample, sequenced in a study of T-cell reconstitution after alpha-beta-depleted transplantation in children. This sample's TCRbeta library carried unique molecular identifier barcodes. TCRdb re-analysed the PCR reads in MiXCR, keeping a single row per CDR3 protein. The table lists about 980,000 distinct CDR3 sequences, around 30% of them singletons, with more than 25% in the top ten. Sequencing was performed on PBMCs, mostly from graft donor cells, taken 360 days after TCRalphabeta/CD19-depleted stem cell transplant. The source is a boy in the first two years of life who had a stem cell transplant for SCID, so the T cells may come from the graft donor.

The gene calls are TRBV20-1 and TRBJ2-6; D unclear. The V gene lost 3 bases and the J gene lost 1 base, with 10 bases spanning the gap. Germline values: CDR1 DFQATT, CDR2 SNEGSKA (reference sequence). This CDR3 spans 15 amino acids. The CDR3 sequence is CSASVAASGANVLTF. The CDR3 coding sequence is TGCAGTGCTAGTGTGGCAGCGTCTGGGGCCAACGTCCTGACTTTC.

Ten or more counts support this clonotype. The chain has TRBV4-1 and TRBJ2-1; unclear D gene. The CDR3 is 16 amino acids. V shed 1 base and J shed 0 bases, with 10 bases lying between them. Looked up from germline, CDR1 is MGHRA and CDR2 is YSYEKL. Written as DNA, the CDR3 is TGCGCCAGCAGCCAAGGCCCTCATCGCTCCTACAATGAGCAGTTCTTC. This sequence encodes CASSQGPHRSYNEQFF.

This chain connects TRBV29-1 to TRBJ1-6; D might be TRBD1 (5 bases). Trimming cost V 6 bases and J 7 bases, with 13 bases left between them. Germline V gene sequence: CDR1 SQVTM, CDR2 ANQGSEA. The CDR3 totals 13 residues. For the CDR3, the DNA is TGCAGCGTCGCGGCGGGGCCGAATTCACCCCTCCACTTT. It translates to CSVAAGPNSPLHF.

This clonotype turned up a few times. J is TRBJ2-7 and V is TRBV20-1; no reliable D call. CDR3 length equals 19 residues. Between the trimmed V and J ends, which lost 0 bases and 1 base, there was a span of 25 bases. CDR1 is DFQATT, CDR2 SNEGSKA, per germline (reference sequence). The CDR3 reads CSARDLYSQALRTSYEQYF. In DNA, the CDR3 is TGCAGTGCTAGAGATCTATACAGTCAGGCGTTACGTACGTCCTACGAGCAGTACTTC.

This chain uses TRBV18 with TRBJ1-1; possible D gene TRBD1, 5 bases. Germline lookup yields CDR1 KGHSH and CDR2 LQKENI. V lost 3 bases, J lost 0 bases, and 14 bases lay in between. CDR3 length: 16 amino acids. CDR3 loop: CASSPILGGLNTEAFF. The CDR3 DNA reads as TGTGCCAGCTCACCGATCCTCGGGGGTCTGAACACTGAAGCTTTCTTT.

Written as DNA, the CDR3 is TGCGCCAGCAGCTTGGATAACAGGGGTGGCTACACCTTC. This encodes CASSLDNRGGYTF. The V gene is TRBV5-1, the J gene TRBJ1-2; 7 bases map to TRBD1. V shed 0 bases, J shed 7 bases, and the junction held 3 bases outside the gene matches. The CDR3 loop spans 13 amino acids. The germline CDR1 and CDR2 sequences are SGHRS and YFSETQ. Drawing the rest from reference TRBV5-1 and TRBJ1-2, the complete variable domain is KAGVTQTPRYLIKTRGQQVTLSCSPISGHRSVSWYQQTPGQGLQFLFEYFSETQRNKGNFPGRFSGRQFSNSRSEMNVSTLELGDSALYLCASSLDNRGGYTFGSGTRLTVV.

At least ten counts were recorded for this clonotype. CDR3 nucleotides: TGTGCCAGCTCACCAACCGGCACTGAAGCTTTCTTT. Translation: CASSPTGTEAFF. The V and J genes are TRBV18 and TRBJ1-1; no firm D call. The V gene lost 2 bases and the J gene lost 4 bases, with 5 bases spanning the gap. The CDR3 spans 12 residues. The V gene's germline CDR1 is KGHSH and CDR2 LQKENI.

In its sample, this clonotype was seen a few times. V gene TRBV7-2 combines with J gene TRBJ2-1, with 8 bases aligning to TRBD1. The CDR3 is 14 amino acids. The germline V gene has CDR1 SGHTA and CDR2 FQGNSA. V gave up 10 bases and J gave up 2 bases; unmatched junction bases: 7. DNA of the CDR3: TGTGCCACCGTTGACAGGGGCGCCTACAATGAGCAGTTCTTC. Translation: CATVDRGAYNEQFF.

The chain employs TRBV29-1 and TRBJ2-3; D might be TRBD2 (5 bases). V was cut by 5 bases and J by 3 bases, with 9 bases left in between. Looked up from germline, CDR1 is SQVTM and CDR2 is ANQGSEA. The length of the CDR3 is 12 residues. The CDR3 loop is CSVIRETDTQYF. DNA of the CDR3: TGCAGCGTTATTCGGGAAACAGATACGCAGTATTTT.

In DNA, the CDR3 is TGTGCCAGCTCACCCCGCGGGACTTTAAGAGGCACAGATACGCAGTATTTT. It yields the protein CASSPRGTLRGTDTQYF. The V gene is TRBV18, the J gene TRBJ2-3; D may be TRBD2 (6 bases). There are 17 residues in the CDR3. Trimming removed 3 bases at V and 1 base at J, with 17 bases between. Germline V gene sequence: CDR1 KGHSH, CDR2 LQKENI.

The chain links TRBV4-3 to TRBJ1-2; D is unresolved. Germline V lookup: CDR1 LGHNA, CDR2 YSLEER. This CDR3 spans 13 amino acids. V lost 0 bases and J 9 bases, leaving 11 bases between the germline ends. CDR3 bases: TGCGCCAGCAGCCAAGAGCCTCGGACGAGCTACACCTTC. Translating it yields CASSQEPRTSYTF.

The CDR3 DNA sequence: TGCAGCGTGCGTGGGGACGGGGGCGCTGGGGCCAACGTCCTGACTTTC. Translation gives CSVRGDGGAGANVLTF. The chain joins TRBV29-1 to TRBJ2-6; either TRBD1 or TRBD2 may supply D (6 bases each). V was shortened by 6 bases and J by 2 bases, with 17 bases between the two germline ends. This CDR3 is 16 amino acids long. The germline gives CDR1 SQVTM, CDR2 ANQGSEA.

The chain uses TRBV15 and TRBJ2-1; D gene ambiguous. V lost 0 bases and J lost 9, with 24 bases in between. CDR1 LNHNV and CDR2 YYDKDF come from the germline V gene (reference sequence). CDR3 length: 18 amino acids. CDR3 in DNA: TGTGCCACCAGCAGAGATATCCGGCGATCCTCCCTGATCTGTGAGCAGTTCTTC. Encoded protein: CATSRDIRRSSLICEQFF. The full variable domain, with the rest looked up from reference TRBV15 and TRBJ2-1, is DAMVIQNPRYQVTQFGKPVTLSCSQTLNHNVMYWYQQKSSQAPKLLFHYYDKDFNNEADTPDNFQSRRPNTSFCFLDIRSPGLGDTAMYLCATSRDIRRSSLICEQFFGPGTRLTVL.

This clonotype was detected a few times. V is TRBV21-1 and J is TRBJ2-7; TRBD2 is the table's D call, not checked against the DNA. TRBV21-1 is labeled a pseudogene. The CDR3 totals 12 residues. CDR3 coding DNA: TGTGCCAGCAGCGCGTGTATTGAGGGCCAGTACTTC. Amino acid sequence: CASSACIEGQYF.

This clonotype appeared once. The gene calls are TRBV5-1 and TRBJ2-3; 12 nucleotides align to TRBD2. CDR1 and CDR2 from the germline V gene are SGHRS and YFSETQ. V trimming: 4 bases; J trimming: 2 bases; junction bases outside the gene matches: 8. The CDR3 totals 17 residues. In DNA form, the CDR3 reads TGCGCCAGCAGCCTGCCGGGACTAGCGGGTCCCACAGATACGCAGTATTTT. Translated, it gives CASSLPGLAGPTDTQYF. The variable domain in full, completed from reference TRBV5-1 and TRBJ2-3, reads KAGVTQTPRYLIKTRGQQVTLSCSPISGHRSVSWYQQTPGQGLQFLFEYFSETQRNKGNFPGRFSGRQFSNSRSEMNVSTLELGDSALYLCASSLPGLAGPTDTQYFGPGTRLTVL.

This clonotype has only a few counts. The V and J genes are TRBV4-1 and TRBJ1-1; D unclear. This CDR3 has 15 amino acids. Trimming removed 1 base from V and 1 base from J, with 10 bases in between. The germline CDR1 and CDR2 sequences are MGHRA and YSYEKL. CDR3 coding DNA: TGCGCCAGCAGCCAAGCGCCGCCTCAGAACACTGAAGCTTTCTTT. Translated: CASSQAPPQNTEAFF.

This clonotype was picked up many times. The chain joins TRBV5-1 to TRBJ2-3, with D perhaps matching TRBD1 (7 bases). There are 16 residues in the CDR3. The V end was cut by 4 bases, the J end by 3 bases, with 18 bases between. The germline V gene encodes CDR1 SGHRS and CDR2 YFSETQ. The CDR3 nucleotides are TGCGCCAGCAGCCTGACAGGGAGGCTAAAGACAGATACGCAGTATTTT. This codes for CASSLTGRLKTDTQYF.

This clonotype was found many times. The chain couples TRBV12-3 or TRBV12-4 to TRBJ2-2; D call uncertain. The CDR3 extends over 11 amino acids. The V and J ends lost 4 bases and 6 bases respectively, with 3 bases between them. The CDR3: CASSYAGELFF. CDR3 nucleotides: TGTGCCAGCAGTTACGCCGGGGAGCTGTTTTTT.

The V call is TRBV5-1, the J call TRBJ1-4; a possible D gene is TRBD1 (6 bases). The germline V and J ends were trimmed by 0 bases and 5 bases, with 11 bases remaining between them. The CDR3 consists of 15 residues. Germline V lookup: CDR1 SGHRS, CDR2 YFSETQ. The CDR3 DNA reads TGCGCCAGCAGCTTGGATACAGGGAGGAATGAAAAACTGTTTTTT. Translating gives CASSLDTGRNEKLFF.

The genes are TRBV10-3 and TRBJ2-5; D is ambiguous. Germline V gene data show CDR1 as ENHRY and CDR2 as SYGVKD. V lost 0 bases and J lost 3, with 11 bases in between. CDR3 length: 15 residues. The CDR3 bases are TGTGCCATCAGTGAGTCACCCAAGTCCGAAGAGACCCAGTACTTC. Translation gives CAISESPKSEETQYF.

This clonotype was counted a few times. The chain uses TRBV11-2 and TRBJ1-1; D ambiguous. This CDR3 has 19 residues. In germline, CDR1 is SGHAT, CDR2 FQNNGV. V was trimmed by 0 bases and J by 1 base, leaving 21 bases between them. The chain's CDR3 is CASSLDGLLLGWPNTEAFF. In DNA form, the CDR3 reads TGTGCCAGCAGCTTAGACGGATTGTTACTTGGGTGGCCGAACACTGAAGCTTTCTTT.

The genes are TRBV18 and TRBJ2-2; the D gene is possibly TRBD1 (5 bases). Germline CDR1 reads KGHSH; CDR2 reads LQKENI. The CDR3 spans 16 residues. With 2 bases removed from V and 4 bases from J, the gap between germline ends came to 14 bases. The CDR3 loop is CASSPFLPGPTGELFF. The CDR3 bases are TGTGCCAGCTCACCATTTCTCCCAGGGCCCACCGGGGAGCTGTTTTTT.

This clonotype was detected only once. CDR3 protein: CSARIQGAGNIQYF. The CDR3, as DNA: TGCAGTGCTAGAATTCAGGGGGCCGGAAACATTCAGTACTTC. J is TRBJ2-4 and V is TRBV20-1; 8 bases fit TRBD1. Germline trimming cut 2 bases from V and 6 bases from J; bases unmatched to any gene: 6. Germline loops: CDR1 DFQATT, CDR2 SNEGSKA (reference sequence). The CDR3 is 14 amino acids.

The chain links TRBV5-6 to TRBJ2-2; D is undetermined. Germline CDR1 reads SGHDT; CDR2 reads YYEEEE. This CDR3 spans 14 amino acids. V lost 5 bases, J lost 6 bases, and 14 bases lay in between. The CDR3, as DNA: TGTGCCAGCAGTACGATTCGGGCGCCCGGGGAGCTGTTTTTT. Residues: CASSTIRAPGELFF.

The chain joins TRBV9 to TRBJ2-1; 7 nucleotides agree with TRBD2. This CDR3 comprises 14 residues. CDR1 and CDR2 from the germline V gene are SGDLS and YYNGEE. Trimming removed 7 bases from V and 6 bases from J; junction bases left unmatched: 10. The DNA of the CDR3 is TGTGCCAGCGGAATAACCGGGACTACCAATGAGCAGTTCTTC. Protein product: CASGITGTTNEQFF. The full variable domain, rest sourced from reference TRBV9 and TRBJ2-1, is DSGVTQTPKHLITATGQRVTLRCSPRSGDLSVYWYQQSLDQGLQFLIQYYNGEERAKGNILERFSAQQFPDLHSELNLSSLELGDSALYFCASGITGTTNEQFFGPGTRLTVL.

This clonotype was found a few times. The chain carries TRBV20-1 and TRBJ2-1; 9 bases are shared with TRBD2. Germline V gene data show CDR1 as DFQATT and CDR2 as SNEGSKA (reference sequence). This CDR3 has 17 amino acids. V was pared by 7 bases and J by 2 bases, with 15 bases of the junction left unmatched. Written as DNA, the CDR3 is TGCAGTGTCCCGTCTAGCGGGGACACTGGGGCCTACAATGAGCAGTTCTTC. It codes for CSVPSSGDTGAYNEQFF.

This clonotype appeared a few times. This sequence joins TRBV12-3 or TRBV12-4 and TRBJ2-3; 11 nucleotides agree with TRBD2. The CDR3 covers 19 residues. V was clipped by 1 base and J by 0 bases; unmatched bases: 9. Here the CDR3 reads CASSLVLLAGVSSTDTQYF. The DNA for the CDR3 is TGTGCCAGCAGTTTAGTATTACTAGCGGGGGTTTCTAGCACAGATACGCAGTATTTT.